Listed here are 4 T cell receptor beta chains from one sample, sequenced in a study of beta chain features in type 1 diabetes. Sequenced material consisted of expressed TCRB transcripts (all of the isolated RNA was reverse transcribed). Clones were read by immunoSEQ multiplex PCR, and TCRdb kept only the in-frame ones, dropping some. In the table there are around 170,000 clones, about 9.1% of which are singletons. The sample consisted of central memory CD4+ T cells from blood. The receptors here all came from a woman under 30 in good health.

This clone was counted many times. The sample has other DNA sequences that encode this CDR3 too. The chain couples TRBV18 to TRBJ1-1, with 8 bases aligning to TRBD1. Germline assignment: CDR1 KGHSH and CDR2 LQKENI. This CDR3 contains 14 residues. V trimming: 3 bases; J trimming: 1 base; junction bases outside the gene matches: 1. Here the CDR3 DNA reads TGTGCCAGCTCACCGGGGACAGGGAACACTGAAGCTTTCTTT. It encodes CASSPGTGNTEAFF.

The chain carries TRBV7-9 and TRBJ2-1; 9 bases align to TRBD2. There are 16 residues in the CDR3. Germline V CDR1 and CDR2: SEHNR, FQNEAQ (reference sequence). J was trimmed by 3 bases and V by 5 bases; bases with no gene match: 8. CDR3 sequence reads: CASSPGLARGYNEQFF. The CDR3 coding sequence is TGTGCCAGCAGCCCTGGACTAGCGAGAGGCTACAATGAGCAGTTCTTC.

This clone came up a few times. The chain has TRBV7-2 and TRBJ2-5, with D possibly TRBD2 on 7 matching bases. CDR1 is SGHTA, CDR2 FQGNSA, per germline. The CDR3 has 14 amino acids. With 5 bases removed from V and 5 bases from J, the gap between germline ends came to 15 bases. CDR3 sequence reads: CASSQTRGGETQYF. CDR3 DNA sequence: TGTGCCAGCAGCCAAACTAGGGGGGGGGAGACCCAGTACTTC.

This clone has more than one count but fewer than ten. The chain carries TRBV6-1 and TRBJ2-1; D gene unclear. V shed 3 bases and J shed 6 bases, with 9 bases lying between them. This CDR3 is built from 13 residues. CDR1 MNHNS and CDR2 SASEGT come from the germline V gene. CDR3 loop: CASSEVRSNEQFF. The CDR3, as DNA: TGTGCCAGCAGTGAGGTGCGGAGCAATGAGCAGTTCTTC.